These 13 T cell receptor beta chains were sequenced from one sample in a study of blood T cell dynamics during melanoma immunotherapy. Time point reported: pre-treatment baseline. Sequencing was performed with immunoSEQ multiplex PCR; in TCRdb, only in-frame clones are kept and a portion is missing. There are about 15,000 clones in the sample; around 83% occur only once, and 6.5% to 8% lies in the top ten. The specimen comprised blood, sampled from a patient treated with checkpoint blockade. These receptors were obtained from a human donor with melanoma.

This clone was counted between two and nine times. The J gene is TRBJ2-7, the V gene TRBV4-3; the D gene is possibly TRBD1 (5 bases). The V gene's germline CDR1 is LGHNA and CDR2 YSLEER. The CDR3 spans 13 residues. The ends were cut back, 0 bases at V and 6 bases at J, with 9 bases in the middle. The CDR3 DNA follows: TGCGCCAGCAGCCAAGATCCCCAGGGCGAGCAGTACTTC. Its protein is CASSQDPQGEQYF.

CDR3 loop: CASSPPGTNYNEQFF. In DNA, the CDR3 is TGTGCCAGCTCACCGCCCGGGACTAACTACAATGAGCAGTTCTTC. The chain combines TRBV18 with TRBJ2-1, with 7 bases matching TRBD2. Germline values: CDR1 KGHSH, CDR2 LQKENI. The V segment lost 3 bases and the J segment 3 bases; nucleotides outside the gene matches: 5. The CDR3 consists of 15 residues.

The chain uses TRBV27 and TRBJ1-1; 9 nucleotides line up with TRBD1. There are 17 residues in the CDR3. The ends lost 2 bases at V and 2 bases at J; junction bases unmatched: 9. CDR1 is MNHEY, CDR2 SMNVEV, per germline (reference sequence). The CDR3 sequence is CASSLGTGLGYNTEAFF. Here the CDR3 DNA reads TGTGCCAGCAGTTTAGGGACAGGGTTAGGCTATAACACTGAAGCTTTCTTT.

This CDR3 reads CASRVLSTDTQYF. The CDR3 nucleotides are TGTGCCAGTAGGGTACTTAGCACAGATACGCAGTATTTT. The rearrangement joins TRBV19 to TRBJ2-3; D gene ambiguous. The CDR3 has 13 amino acids. The V gene lost 6 bases and the J gene lost 0 bases, with 7 bases spanning the gap. From germline, CDR1 is LNHDA and CDR2 SQIVND (reference sequence).

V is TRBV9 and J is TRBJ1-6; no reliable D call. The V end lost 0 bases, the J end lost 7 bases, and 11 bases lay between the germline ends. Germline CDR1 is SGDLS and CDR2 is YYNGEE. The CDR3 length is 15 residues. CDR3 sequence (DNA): TGTGCCAGCAGCGTAGCGGCTGCTAGGAATTCACCCCTCCACTTT. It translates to CASSVAAARNSPLHF.

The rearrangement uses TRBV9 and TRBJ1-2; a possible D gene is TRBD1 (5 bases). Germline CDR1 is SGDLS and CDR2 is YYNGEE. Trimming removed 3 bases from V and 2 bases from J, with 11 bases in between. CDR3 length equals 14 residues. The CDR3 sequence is CASSAAWGNYGYTF. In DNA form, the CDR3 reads TGTGCCAGCAGCGCCGCGTGGGGGAACTATGGCTACACCTTC.

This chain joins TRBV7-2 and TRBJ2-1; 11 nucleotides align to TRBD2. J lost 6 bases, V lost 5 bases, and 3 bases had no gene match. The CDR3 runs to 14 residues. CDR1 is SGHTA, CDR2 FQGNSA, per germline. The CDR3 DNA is TGTGCCAGCAGCCTAGGGACTAGCGGCAATGAGCAGTTCTTC. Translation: CASSLGTSGNEQFF. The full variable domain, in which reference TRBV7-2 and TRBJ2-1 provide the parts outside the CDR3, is GAGVSQSPSNKVTEKGKDVELRCDPISGHTALYWYRQSLGQGLEFLIYFQGNSAPDKSGLPSDRFSAERTGGSVSTLTIQRTQQEDSAVYLCASSLGTSGNEQFFGPGTRLTVL.

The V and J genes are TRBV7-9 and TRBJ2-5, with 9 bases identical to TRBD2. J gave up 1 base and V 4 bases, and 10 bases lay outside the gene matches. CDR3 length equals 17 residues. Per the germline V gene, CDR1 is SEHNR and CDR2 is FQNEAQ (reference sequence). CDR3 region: CASSSPGTSGLQETQYF. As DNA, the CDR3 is TGTGCCAGCAGCTCGCCCGGCACTAGCGGGCTCCAAGAGACCCAGTACTTC.

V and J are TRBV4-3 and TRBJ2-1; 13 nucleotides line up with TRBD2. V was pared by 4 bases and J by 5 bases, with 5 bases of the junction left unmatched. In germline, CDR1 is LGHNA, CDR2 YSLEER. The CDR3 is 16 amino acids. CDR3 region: CASSLGTSGANNEQFF. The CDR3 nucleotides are TGCGCCAGCAGCCTTGGGACTAGCGGGGCCAACAATGAGCAGTTCTTC.

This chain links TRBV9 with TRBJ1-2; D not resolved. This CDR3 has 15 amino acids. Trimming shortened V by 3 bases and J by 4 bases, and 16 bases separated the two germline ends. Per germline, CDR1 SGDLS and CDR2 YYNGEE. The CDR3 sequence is CASSAGSEGGYGYTF. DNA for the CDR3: TGTGCCAGCAGCGCTGGGTCGGAGGGAGGCTATGGCTACACCTTC.

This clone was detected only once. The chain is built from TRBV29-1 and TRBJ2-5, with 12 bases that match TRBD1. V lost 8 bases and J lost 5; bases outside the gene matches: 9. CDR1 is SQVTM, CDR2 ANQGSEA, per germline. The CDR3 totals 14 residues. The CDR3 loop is CSPGTGGCLETQYF. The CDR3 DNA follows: TGCAGCCCAGGGACAGGGGGCTGTCTTGAGACCCAGTACTTC.

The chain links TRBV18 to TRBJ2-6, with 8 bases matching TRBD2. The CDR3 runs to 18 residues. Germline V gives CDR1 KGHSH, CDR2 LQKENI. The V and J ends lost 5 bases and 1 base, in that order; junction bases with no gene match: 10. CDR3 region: CASSGVGRVGSGANVLTF. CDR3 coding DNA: TGTGCCAGCTCAGGAGTCGGGAGGGTTGGATCTGGGGCCAACGTCCTGACTTTC.

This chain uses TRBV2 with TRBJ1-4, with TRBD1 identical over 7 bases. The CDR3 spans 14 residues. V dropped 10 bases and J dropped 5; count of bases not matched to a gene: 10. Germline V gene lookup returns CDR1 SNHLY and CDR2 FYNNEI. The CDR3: CATQEDRLNEKLFF. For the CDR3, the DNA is TGTGCCACCCAAGAGGACAGGCTCAATGAAAAACTGTTTTTT.